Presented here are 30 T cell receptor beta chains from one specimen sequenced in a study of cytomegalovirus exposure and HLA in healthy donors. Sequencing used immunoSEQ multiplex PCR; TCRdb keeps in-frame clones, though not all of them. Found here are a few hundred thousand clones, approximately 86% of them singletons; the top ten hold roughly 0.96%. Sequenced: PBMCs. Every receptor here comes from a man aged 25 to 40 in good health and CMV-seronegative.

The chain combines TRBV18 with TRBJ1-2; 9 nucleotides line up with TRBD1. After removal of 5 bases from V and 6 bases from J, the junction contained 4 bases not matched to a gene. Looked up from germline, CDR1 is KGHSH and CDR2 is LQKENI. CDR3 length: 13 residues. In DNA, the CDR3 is TGTGCCAGCTCAGTACAGGGGGCCGATGGCTACACCTTC. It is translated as CASSVQGADGYTF.

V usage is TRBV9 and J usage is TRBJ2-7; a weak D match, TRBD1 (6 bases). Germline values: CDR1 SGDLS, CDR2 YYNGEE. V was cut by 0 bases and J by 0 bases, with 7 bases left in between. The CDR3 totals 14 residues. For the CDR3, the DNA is TGTGCCAGCAGCGTAGACAGGGTCTCCTACGAGCAGTACTTC. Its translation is CASSVDRVSYEQYF. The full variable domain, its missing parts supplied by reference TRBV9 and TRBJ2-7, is DSGVTQTPKHLITATGQRVTLRCSPRSGDLSVYWYQQSLDQGLQFLIQYYNGEERAKGNILERFSAQQFPDLHSELNLSSLELGDSALYFCASSVDRVSYEQYFGPGTRLTVT.

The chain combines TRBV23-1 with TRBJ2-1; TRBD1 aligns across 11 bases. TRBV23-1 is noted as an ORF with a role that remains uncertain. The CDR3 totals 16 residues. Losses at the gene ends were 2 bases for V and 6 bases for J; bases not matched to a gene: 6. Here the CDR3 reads CASSQPGTGGGNEQFF. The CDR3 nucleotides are TGCGCCAGCAGTCAACCCGGGACAGGGGGTGGCAATGAGCAGTTCTTC.

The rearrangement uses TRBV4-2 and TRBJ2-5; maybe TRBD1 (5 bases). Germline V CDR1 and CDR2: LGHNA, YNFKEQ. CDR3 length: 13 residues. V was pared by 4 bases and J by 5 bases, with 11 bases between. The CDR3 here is CASSPDSGETQYF. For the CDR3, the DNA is TGTGCCAGCAGCCCCGACAGTGGGGAGACCCAGTACTTC.

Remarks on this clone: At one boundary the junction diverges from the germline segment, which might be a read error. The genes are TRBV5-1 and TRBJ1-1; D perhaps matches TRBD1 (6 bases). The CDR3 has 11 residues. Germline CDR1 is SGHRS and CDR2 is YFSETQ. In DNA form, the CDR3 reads TGCGCCAGCACCTTGACAGGAGAAGCTTTCTTT. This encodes CASTLTGEAFF.

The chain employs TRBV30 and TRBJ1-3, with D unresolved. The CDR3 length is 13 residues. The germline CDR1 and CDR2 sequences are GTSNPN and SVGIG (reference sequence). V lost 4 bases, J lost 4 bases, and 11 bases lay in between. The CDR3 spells CAWTAGGGNTIYF. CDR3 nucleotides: TGTGCCTGGACCGCCGGAGGAGGAAACACCATATATTTT.

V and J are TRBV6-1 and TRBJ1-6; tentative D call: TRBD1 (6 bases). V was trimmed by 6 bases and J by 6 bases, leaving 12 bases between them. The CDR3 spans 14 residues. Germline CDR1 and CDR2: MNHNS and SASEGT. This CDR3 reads CASSVQGFNSPLHF. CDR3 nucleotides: TGTGCCAGCAGCGTACAGGGTTTTAATTCACCCCTCCACTTT.

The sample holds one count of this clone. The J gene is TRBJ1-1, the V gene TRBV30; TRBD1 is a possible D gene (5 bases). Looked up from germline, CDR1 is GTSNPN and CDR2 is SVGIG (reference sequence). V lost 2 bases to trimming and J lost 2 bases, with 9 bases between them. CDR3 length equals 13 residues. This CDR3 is CAWSKGSNTEAFF. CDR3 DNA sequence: TGTGCCTGGAGTAAGGGGTCTAACACTGAAGCTTTCTTT.

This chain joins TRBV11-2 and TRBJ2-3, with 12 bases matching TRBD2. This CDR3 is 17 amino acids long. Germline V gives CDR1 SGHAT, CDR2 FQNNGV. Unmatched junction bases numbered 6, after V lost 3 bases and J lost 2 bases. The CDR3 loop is CASSLGGLAGYTDTQYF. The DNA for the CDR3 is TGTGCCAGCAGCTTGGGAGGACTAGCGGGGTACACAGATACGCAGTATTTT.

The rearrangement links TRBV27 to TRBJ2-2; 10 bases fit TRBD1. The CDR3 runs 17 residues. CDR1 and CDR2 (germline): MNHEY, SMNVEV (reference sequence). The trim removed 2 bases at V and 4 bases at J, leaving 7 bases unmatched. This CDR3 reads CASSLRRDRGVTGELFF. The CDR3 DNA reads TGTGCCAGCAGTTTAAGGCGGGACAGGGGAGTCACCGGGGAGCTGTTTTTT.

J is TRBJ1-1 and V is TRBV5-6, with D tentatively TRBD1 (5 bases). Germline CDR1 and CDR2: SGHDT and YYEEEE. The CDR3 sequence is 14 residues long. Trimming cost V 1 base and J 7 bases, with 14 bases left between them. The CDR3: CASSLWRGVGEAFF. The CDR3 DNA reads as TGTGCCAGCAGCTTGTGGCGGGGGGTGGGTGAAGCTTTCTTT.

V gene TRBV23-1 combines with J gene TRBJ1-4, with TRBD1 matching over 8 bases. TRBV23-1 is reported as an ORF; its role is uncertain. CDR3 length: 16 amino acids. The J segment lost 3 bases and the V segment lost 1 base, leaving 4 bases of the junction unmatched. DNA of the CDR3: TGCGCCAGCAGTCAATGGGACAGGAATTCTAATGAAAAACTGTTTTTT. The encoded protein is CASSQWDRNSNEKLFF.

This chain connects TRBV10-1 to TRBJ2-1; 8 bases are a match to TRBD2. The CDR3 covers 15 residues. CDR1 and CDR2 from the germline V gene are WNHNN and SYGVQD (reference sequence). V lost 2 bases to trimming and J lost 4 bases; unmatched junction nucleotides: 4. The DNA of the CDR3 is TGCGCCAGCAGTGAGGCGGGGGGCCCATACAATGAGCAGTTCTTC. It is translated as CASSEAGGPYNEQFF.

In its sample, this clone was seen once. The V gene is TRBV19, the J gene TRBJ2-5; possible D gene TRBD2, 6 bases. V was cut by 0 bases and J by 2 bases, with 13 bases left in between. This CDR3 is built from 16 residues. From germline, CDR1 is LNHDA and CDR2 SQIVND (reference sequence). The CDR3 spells CASSIDGTQRQETQYF. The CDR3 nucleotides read TGTGCCAGTAGTATAGACGGGACTCAAAGACAAGAGACCCAGTACTTC.

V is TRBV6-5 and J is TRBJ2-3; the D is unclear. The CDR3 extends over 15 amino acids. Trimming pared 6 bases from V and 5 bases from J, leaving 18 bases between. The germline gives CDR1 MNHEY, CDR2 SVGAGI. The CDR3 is CASSPTPLSRDTQYF. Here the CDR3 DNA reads TGTGCCAGCAGCCCCACCCCGCTTAGTAGAGATACGCAGTATTTT.

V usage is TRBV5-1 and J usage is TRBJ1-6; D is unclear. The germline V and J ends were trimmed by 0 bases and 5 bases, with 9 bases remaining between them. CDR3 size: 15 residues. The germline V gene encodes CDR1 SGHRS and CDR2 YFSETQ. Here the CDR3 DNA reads TGCGCCAGCAGCTTGGGAAAGCCGAATAATTCACCCCTCCACTTT. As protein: CASSLGKPNNSPLHF.

Here the CDR3 reads CASARVYQETQYF. DNA for the CDR3: TGTGCCAGCGCCAGGGTTTACCAAGAGACCCAGTACTTC. This sequence joins TRBV7-2 and TRBJ2-5; a possible D gene is TRBD1 (5 bases). Trimming stripped 8 bases from V and 0 bases from J, with 10 bases between. The CDR3 covers 13 residues. In germline, CDR1 is SGHTA, CDR2 FQGNSA.

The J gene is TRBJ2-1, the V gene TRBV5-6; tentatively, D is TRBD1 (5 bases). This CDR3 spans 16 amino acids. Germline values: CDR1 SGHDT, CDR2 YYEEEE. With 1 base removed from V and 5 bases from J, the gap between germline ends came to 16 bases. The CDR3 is CASSLPGIDFNNEQFF. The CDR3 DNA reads TGTGCCAGCAGCTTGCCAGGGATTGACTTCAACAATGAGCAGTTCTTC.

For the CDR3, the DNA is TGTGCCAGCAGCTTGGTACGCAGGGATGACTATGGCTACACCTTC. Translating gives CASSLVRRDDYGYTF. The gene calls are TRBV5-4 and TRBJ1-2; tentatively, D is TRBD1 (5 bases). Germline V CDR1 and CDR2: SGHNT, YYREEE (reference sequence). The ends were cut back, 0 bases at V and 3 bases at J, with 12 bases in the middle. The CDR3 is made up of 15 amino acids.

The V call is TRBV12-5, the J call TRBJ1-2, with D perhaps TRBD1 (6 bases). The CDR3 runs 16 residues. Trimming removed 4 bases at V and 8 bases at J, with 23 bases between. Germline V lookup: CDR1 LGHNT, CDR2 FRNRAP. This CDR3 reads CASGSPLTDRFGGYTF. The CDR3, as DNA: TGTGCTAGTGGTTCCCCCCTCACCGACAGGTTCGGGGGCTACACCTTC.

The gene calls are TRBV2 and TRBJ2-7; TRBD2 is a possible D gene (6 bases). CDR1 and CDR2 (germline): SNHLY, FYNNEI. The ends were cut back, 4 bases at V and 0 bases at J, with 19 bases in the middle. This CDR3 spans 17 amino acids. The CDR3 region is CASSVGPLSGYSYEQYF. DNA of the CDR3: TGTGCCAGCAGTGTAGGCCCCCTAAGCGGGTACTCCTACGAGCAGTACTTC.

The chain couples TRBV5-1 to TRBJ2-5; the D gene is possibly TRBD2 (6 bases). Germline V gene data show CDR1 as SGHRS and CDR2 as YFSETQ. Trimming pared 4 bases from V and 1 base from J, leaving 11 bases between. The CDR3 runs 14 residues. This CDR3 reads CASSVGTPQETQYF. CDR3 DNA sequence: TGCGCCAGCAGCGTAGGGACTCCCCAAGAGACCCAGTACTTC.

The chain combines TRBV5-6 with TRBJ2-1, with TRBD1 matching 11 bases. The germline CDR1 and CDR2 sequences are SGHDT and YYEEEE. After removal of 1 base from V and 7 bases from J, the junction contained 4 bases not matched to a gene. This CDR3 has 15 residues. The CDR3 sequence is CASSLPDRGLNEQFF. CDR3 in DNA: TGTGCCAGCAGCTTGCCGGACAGGGGGCTGAATGAGCAGTTCTTC.

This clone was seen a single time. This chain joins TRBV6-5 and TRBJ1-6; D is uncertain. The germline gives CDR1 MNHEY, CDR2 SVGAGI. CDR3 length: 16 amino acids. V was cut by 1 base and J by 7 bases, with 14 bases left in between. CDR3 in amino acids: CASSYLVRGGNSPLHF. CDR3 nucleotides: TGTGCCAGCAGTTACTTAGTTAGAGGAGGGAATTCACCCCTCCACTTT.

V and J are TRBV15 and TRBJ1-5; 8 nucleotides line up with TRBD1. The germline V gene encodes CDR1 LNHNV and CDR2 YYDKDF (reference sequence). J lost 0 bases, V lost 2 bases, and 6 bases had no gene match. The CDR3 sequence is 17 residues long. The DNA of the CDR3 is TGTGCCACCAGCAGACCGCCGGGACAGGCTAGCAATCAGCCCCAGCATTTT. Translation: CATSRPPGQASNQPQHF.

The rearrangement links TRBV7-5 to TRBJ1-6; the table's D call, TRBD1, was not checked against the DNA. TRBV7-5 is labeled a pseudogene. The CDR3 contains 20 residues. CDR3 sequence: CVRSSRVPDRGVCNNSPLHF. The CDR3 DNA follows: TGTGTCAGAAGCTCCCGGGTGCCGGACAGGGGGGTCTGCAATAATTCACCCCTCCACTTT.

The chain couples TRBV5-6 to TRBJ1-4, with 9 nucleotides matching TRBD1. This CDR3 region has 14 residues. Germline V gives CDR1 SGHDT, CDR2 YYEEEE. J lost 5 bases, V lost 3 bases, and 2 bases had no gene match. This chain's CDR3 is CASSSGQGNEKLFF. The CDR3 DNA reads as TGTGCCAGCAGCTCAGGACAGGGGAATGAAAAACTGTTTTTT.

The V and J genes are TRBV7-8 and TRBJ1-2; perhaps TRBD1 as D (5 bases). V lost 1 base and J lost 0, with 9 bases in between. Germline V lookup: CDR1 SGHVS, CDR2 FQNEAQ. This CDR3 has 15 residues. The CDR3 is CASSLVTDANYGYTF. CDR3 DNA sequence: TGTGCCAGCAGCTTAGTGACAGACGCTAACTATGGCTACACCTTC.

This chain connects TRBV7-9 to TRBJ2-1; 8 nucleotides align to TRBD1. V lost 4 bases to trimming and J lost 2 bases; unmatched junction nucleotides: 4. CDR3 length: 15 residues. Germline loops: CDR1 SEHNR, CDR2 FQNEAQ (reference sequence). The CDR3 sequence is CASSSGQATYNEQFF. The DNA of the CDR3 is TGTGCCAGCAGCTCGGGACAGGCGACCTACAATGAGCAGTTCTTC.

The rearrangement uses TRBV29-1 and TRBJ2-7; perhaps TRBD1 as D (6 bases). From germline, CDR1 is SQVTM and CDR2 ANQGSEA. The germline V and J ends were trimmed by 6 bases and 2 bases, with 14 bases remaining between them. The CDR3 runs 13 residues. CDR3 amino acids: CSVPGQTTYEQYF. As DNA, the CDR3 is TGCAGCGTCCCTGGACAGACCACCTACGAGCAGTACTTC.